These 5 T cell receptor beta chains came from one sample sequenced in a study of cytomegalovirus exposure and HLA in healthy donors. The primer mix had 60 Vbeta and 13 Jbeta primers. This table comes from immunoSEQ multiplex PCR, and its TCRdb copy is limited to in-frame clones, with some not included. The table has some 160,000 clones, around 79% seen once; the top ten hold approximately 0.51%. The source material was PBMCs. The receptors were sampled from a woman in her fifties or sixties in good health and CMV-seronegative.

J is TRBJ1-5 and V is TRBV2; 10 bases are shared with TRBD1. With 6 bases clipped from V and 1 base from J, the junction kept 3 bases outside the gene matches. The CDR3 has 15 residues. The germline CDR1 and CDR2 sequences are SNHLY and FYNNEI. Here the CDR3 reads CASSLDRGSNQPQHF. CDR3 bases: TGTGCCAGCAGCTTGGACAGGGGGAGCAATCAGCCCCAGCATTTT.

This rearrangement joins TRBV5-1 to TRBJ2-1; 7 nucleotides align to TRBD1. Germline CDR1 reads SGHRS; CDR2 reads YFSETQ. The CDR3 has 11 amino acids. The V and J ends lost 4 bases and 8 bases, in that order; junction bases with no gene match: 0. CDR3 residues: CASSQGDEQFF. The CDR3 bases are TGCGCCAGCAGCCAGGGGGATGAGCAGTTCTTC.

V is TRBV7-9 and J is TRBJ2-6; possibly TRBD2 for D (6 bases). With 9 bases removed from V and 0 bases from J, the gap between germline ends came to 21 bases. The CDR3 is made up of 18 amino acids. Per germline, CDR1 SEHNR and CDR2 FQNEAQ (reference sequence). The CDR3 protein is CASYTGTGEGSGANVLTF. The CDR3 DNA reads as TGTGCCAGTTATACCGGGACGGGAGAAGGCTCTGGGGCCAACGTCCTGACTTTC.

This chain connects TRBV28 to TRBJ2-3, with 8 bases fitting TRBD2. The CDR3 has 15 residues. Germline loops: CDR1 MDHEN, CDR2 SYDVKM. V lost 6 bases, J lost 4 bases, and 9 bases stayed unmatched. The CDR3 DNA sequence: TGTGCCAGCAGCCGCGTGTCGGGACTAGCAGATACGCAGTATTTT. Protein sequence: CASSRVSGLADTQYF.

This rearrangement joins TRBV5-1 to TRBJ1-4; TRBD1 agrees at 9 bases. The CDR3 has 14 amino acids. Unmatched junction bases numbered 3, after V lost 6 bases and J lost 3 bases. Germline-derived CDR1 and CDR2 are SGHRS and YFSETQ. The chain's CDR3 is CASKQGAANEKLFF. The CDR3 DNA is TGCGCCAGCAAACAGGGGGCGGCTAATGAAAAACTGTTTTTT.